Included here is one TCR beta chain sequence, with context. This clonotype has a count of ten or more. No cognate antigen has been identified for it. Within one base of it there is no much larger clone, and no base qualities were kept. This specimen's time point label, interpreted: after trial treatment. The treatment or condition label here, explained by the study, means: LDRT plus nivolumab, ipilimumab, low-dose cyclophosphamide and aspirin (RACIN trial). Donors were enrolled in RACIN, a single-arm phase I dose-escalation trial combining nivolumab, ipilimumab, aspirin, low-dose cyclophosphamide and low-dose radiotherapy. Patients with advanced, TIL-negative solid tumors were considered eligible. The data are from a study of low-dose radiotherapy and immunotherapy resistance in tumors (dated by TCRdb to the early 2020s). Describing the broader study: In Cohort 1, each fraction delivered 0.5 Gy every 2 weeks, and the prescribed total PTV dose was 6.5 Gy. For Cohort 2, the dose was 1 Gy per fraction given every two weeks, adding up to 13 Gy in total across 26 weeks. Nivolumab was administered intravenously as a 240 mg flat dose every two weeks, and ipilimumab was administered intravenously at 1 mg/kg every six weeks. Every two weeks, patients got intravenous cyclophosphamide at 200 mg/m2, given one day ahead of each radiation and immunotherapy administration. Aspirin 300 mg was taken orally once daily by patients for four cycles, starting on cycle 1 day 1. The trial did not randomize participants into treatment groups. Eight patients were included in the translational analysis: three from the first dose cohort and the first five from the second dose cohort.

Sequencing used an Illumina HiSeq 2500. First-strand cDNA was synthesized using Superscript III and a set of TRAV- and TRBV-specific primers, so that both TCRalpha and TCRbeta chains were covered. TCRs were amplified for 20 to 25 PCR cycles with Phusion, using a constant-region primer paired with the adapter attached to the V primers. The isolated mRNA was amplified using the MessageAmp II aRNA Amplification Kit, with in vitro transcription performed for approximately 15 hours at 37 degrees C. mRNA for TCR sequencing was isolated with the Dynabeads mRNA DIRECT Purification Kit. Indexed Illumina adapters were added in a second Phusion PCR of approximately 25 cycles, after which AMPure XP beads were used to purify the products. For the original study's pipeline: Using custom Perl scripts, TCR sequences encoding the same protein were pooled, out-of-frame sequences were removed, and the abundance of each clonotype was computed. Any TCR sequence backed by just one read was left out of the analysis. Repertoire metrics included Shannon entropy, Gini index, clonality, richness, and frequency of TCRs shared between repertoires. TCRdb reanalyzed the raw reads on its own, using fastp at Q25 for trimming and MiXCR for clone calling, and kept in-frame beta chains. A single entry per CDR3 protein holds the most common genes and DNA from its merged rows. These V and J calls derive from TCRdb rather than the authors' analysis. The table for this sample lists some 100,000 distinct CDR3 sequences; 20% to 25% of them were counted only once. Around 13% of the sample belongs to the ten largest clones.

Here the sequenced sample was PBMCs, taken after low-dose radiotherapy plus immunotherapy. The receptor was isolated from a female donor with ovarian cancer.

In nucleotide form, the sequence is TGCGCCAGCAGCTTGGAGGCCTACGAGCAGTACTTC. Its protein product is CASSLEAYEQYF. The chain couples TRBV5-1 to TRBJ2-7, with no reliable assignment of the D segment. Including cysteine and phenylalanine, the CDR3 has 12 amino acids. Only the CDR3 region is kept as DNA, spanning 36 bases read in frame from base 1. V drops 0 bases and J drops 2 bases, leaving 3 bases in between. The germline V gene gives CDR1 as SGHRS and CDR2 as YFSETQ.